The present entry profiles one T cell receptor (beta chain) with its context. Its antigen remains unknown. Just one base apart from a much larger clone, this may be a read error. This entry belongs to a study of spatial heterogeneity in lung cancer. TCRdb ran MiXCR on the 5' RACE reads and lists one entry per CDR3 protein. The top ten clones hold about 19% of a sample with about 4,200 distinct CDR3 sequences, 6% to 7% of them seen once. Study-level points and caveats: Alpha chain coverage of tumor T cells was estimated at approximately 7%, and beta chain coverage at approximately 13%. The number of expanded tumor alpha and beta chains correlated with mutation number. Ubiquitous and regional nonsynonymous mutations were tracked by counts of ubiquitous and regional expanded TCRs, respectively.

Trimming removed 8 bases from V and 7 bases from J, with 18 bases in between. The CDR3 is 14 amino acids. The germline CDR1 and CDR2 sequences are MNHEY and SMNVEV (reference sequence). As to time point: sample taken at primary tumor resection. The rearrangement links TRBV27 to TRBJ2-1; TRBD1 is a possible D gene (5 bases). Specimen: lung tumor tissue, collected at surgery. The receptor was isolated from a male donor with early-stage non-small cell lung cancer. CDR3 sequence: CASCIDSMANEQFF. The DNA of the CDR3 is TGTGCCAGCTGCATAGACAGTATGGCTAATGAGCAGTTCTTC.